The clone carrying this TCR beta chain has only a few counts. The data derive from a study of T cell repertoires in cytomegalovirus infection. Trimming stripped 4 bases from V and 6 bases from J, with 12 bases between. The CDR3 runs to 13 residues. Germline CDR1 LNHNV, CDR2 YYDKDF (reference sequence). TCRdb reanalysed the reads using MiXCR and keeps one entry per CDR3 protein. The sample has roughly 600,000 distinct CDR3 sequences, roughly 26% seen once. The rearrangement uses TRBV15 and TRBJ1-1; D is perhaps TRBD1 (5 bases). The receptor's source is a human donor in good health (CMV status not recorded). Some clones in this sample may be carry-over from other donors' samples. Input material: CD8+ T cells from PBMCs. This CDR3 reads CATSKPGISEAFF. CDR3 bases: TGTGCCACCAGCAAACCAGGGATCTCTGAAGCTTTCTTT. Complete variable domain (other parts from reference TRBV15 and TRBJ1-1): DAMVIQNPRYQVTQFGKPVTLSCSQTLNHNVMYWYQQKSSQAPKLLFHYYDKDFNNEADTPDNFQSRRPNTSFCFLDIRSPGLGDTAMYLCATSKPGISEAFFGQGTRLTVV.